Listed here is a single T cell receptor (beta chain). Its antigen is not yet known. No per-base quality is available; no much larger clone lies one base away. The CDR3 regions of human TCRbeta chains were analyzed by immunosequencing. The study's processing was this. Repertoire TCRs were matched against a reference library of SARS-CoV-2-specific TCRs generated with the MIRA antigen-specificity platform. Breadth was defined as the fraction of unique TCRs that were SARS-CoV-2-associated, and depth was defined as the fraction of total T cells that were SARS-CoV-2-associated. Using the MIRA data, each spike-specific TCR was assigned both to the spike region to which the TCR was reactive and to a CD4 or CD8 class. Log10-transformed breadth and depth values were compared by one-way ANOVA with Sidak's multiple comparisons tests. In TCRdb, the immuneACCESS table is reduced to in-frame sequences with V and J assigned. These tables do not hold every clone; where another copy was compared, an unresolved V gene accounts for under half, and the others remain unexplained. That table furnishes V, J and clone size, whereas the DNA furnished D and trimming. Recorded for this sample are around 100,000 clones; roughly 86% of them occurred a single time. The leading ten clones occupy approximately 5.1% of the sample.

The sample belongs to a study of T cell responses to AZD1222 COVID-19 vaccine (dated by TCRdb to the early 2020s). Turning to the overall study: AZD1222 recipients given second doses at about 4 weeks or at about 12 weeks were pooled, since spike-specific TCR depth and breadth were not found to differ between the two schedules. A total of approximately 240 trial participants underwent TCR sequencing, of whom roughly 210 received two doses of AZD1222 and around 25 received two doses of the MenACWY control vaccine. Trial participants were enrolled by age into 18-55, 56-69 and 70-plus year subgroups, with about 150, 27 and 61 TCR-sequenced participants respectively.

Overall study results and their limits: Because no samples from the day 14 peak response were available, repertoires could be characterized only after the peak T cell response. The 56-69-year group was small, and its depth increase did not reach significance, likely because of low power. After two AZD1222 doses, both the breadth and the depth of spike-specific TCRs were significantly higher than at day 0 and than in MenACWY recipients. Participants were mostly white British, with more females than males. The authors suggested clonal diversity may have been underestimated. Nearly half of unique spike-specific TCRs reportedly recognized epitopes outside regions mutated in the B.1.351 and B.1.1.7 variants. Conclusions about previously exposed vaccinees are limited, since just five to seven AZD1222 recipients were seropositive for SARS-CoV-2 at baseline. The vaccine-associated CD4 TCRs covered the entire spike protein, and the dominant responses fell in regions 160-218 and 743-854.

This specimen's time point label, interpreted: baseline before first vaccination. Samples from vaccinated people were obtained from the UK trials COV001 and COV002, which included a single-blind randomized controlled phase 2/3 trial of AZD1222 (ChAdOx1 nCoV-19) in healthy adults. For TCRbeta chain sequencing, PBMC samples from trial participants were taken at day 0 and at day 28 after the second dose. V is clipped by 1 base and J by 5 bases, and the sequence between their germline boundaries is 12 bases long. From the cysteine up to the phenylalanine, the CDR3 has a length of 14 residues. Solely the CDR3 DNA is kept, with 42 bases framed from the first base. The germline V gene provides CDR1 SGHTA and CDR2 FQGNSA.

The receptor comes from an adult in good health. Here the sequenced sample was peripheral blood, taken on day 0 of AZD1222 vaccination. The V and J genes are TRBV7-2 and TRBJ2-7; the D gene could be either TRBD1 or TRBD2, each agreeing at 5 bases. Read as DNA, the sequence is TGTGCCAGCAGCTTAGGCTGGGGGTCCCACGAGCAGTACTTC. The resulting protein is CASSLGWGSHEQYF.